The 2 T cell receptor beta chains below were found in one sample sequenced in a study of OX40 agonist ivuxolimab in advanced cancers. The repertoire was sequenced with immunoSEQ multiplex PCR; TCRdb's copy has only in-frame clones and lacks some. The sample yields around 2,600 clones, around 72% seen once. The material sequenced was CD4+ or CD8+ T cells sorted from blood, taken in a trial of the OX40 agonist ivuxolimab. The source of these receptors is an adult with an advanced solid tumor such as melanoma, head and neck, liver or kidney cancer.

This clone was seen a handful of times. The V gene is TRBV7-6, the J gene TRBJ2-7; 9 positions match TRBD1. Trimming took 5 bases from V and 7 from J; bases not matched to a gene: 9. Germline CDR1 is SGHVS and CDR2 is FNYEAQ. This CDR3 spans 14 amino acids. The CDR3 sequence: CASSVDRGVEEQYF. The CDR3 region has the DNA TGTGCCAGCAGCGTCGACAGGGGGGTAGAGGAGCAGTACTTC.

V usage is TRBV19 and J usage is TRBJ2-3, with TRBD2 matching 13 bases. Germline CDR1 LNHDA, CDR2 SQIVND (reference sequence). The CDR3 is 17 residues long. V was pared by 3 bases and J by 2 bases, with 5 bases of the junction left unmatched. The CDR3 protein is CASSISGTSGATDTQYF. The CDR3 bases are TGTGCCAGTAGTATCTCCGGGACTAGCGGGGCCACAGATACGCAGTATTTT.